The 29 T cell receptor beta chains below were found in one sample sequenced in a study of blood T cells in healthy people across ages. Alongside a J-beta primer mix, a sample-barcoded 5' primer served in a second PCR lasting about 7 to 12 cycles. A single record per CDR3 protein comes from TCRdb applying MiXCR to the 5' RACE reads. Counted here are 1.5 million to 2 million distinct CDR3 sequences, around 35% occurring once; the ten biggest clones make up over 9%. The sequenced sample consisted of blood. The receptor source for this set is a woman in her 30s in good health.

This clonotype was seen a few times. The chain recombines TRBV6-6 with TRBJ1-1, with D possibly being TRBD1 (5 bases). The CDR3 has 15 amino acids. Germline V gene data show CDR1 as MNHNY and CDR2 as SVGAGI (reference sequence). V shed 8 bases and J shed 5 bases, with 21 bases lying between them. The CDR3 bases are TGTGCCAGCGGCCGCACGTGGGGCTACGAGACTGAAGCTTTCTTT. Amino acids: CASGRTWGYETEAFF.

The rearrangement uses TRBV5-1 and TRBJ2-1; a possible D gene is TRBD1 (5 bases). Germline CDR1 reads SGHRS; CDR2 reads YFSETQ. This CDR3 spans 14 amino acids. Between the trimmed V and J ends, which lost 5 bases and 7 bases, there was a span of 16 bases. The CDR3 loop reads CASSSQGFGNEQFF. The CDR3 DNA sequence: TGCGCCAGCAGTTCGCAGGGATTCGGAAATGAGCAGTTCTTC.

CDR3: CASSLVDAYNEQFF. The CDR3 DNA follows: TGTGCCAGCAGCTTAGTAGACGCCTACAATGAGCAGTTCTTC. The rearrangement links TRBV7-2 to TRBJ2-1; no clear D. From germline, CDR1 is SGHTA and CDR2 FQGNSA. V lost 1 base, J lost 2 bases, and 6 bases lay in between. This CDR3 is 14 amino acids long.

Concerning this clonotype itself: This may stem from a read error, because a much larger clone lies one nucleotide away. V gene TRBV29-1 combines with J gene TRBJ2-1, with a tentative D call TRBD1 (6 bases). Germline-derived CDR1 and CDR2 are SQVTM and ANQGSEA. V was trimmed by 8 bases and J by 11 bases, leaving 19 bases between them. The length of the CDR3 is 12 residues. The CDR3 DNA follows: TGCAGCCCAAGGGGGTACGCGGTTAAGCAGTTCTTC. This encodes CSPRGYAVKQFF.

Worth noting for this clonotype: The junction departs from the called germline gene at one end, perhaps through a read error. The chain combines TRBV12-3 or TRBV12-4 with TRBJ2-7; D gene uncertain. The CDR3 covers 13 residues. The CDR3 DNA reads as TGTGCCAGCGGTTTGGGCGTCCCCTACGAGCAGTACTTC. Its protein is CASGLGVPYEQYF.

V is TRBV6-5 and J is TRBJ2-7, with D possibly called TRBD1 or TRBD2 (5 bases each). V lost 2 bases and J 5 bases, leaving 10 bases between the germline ends. CDR3 length: 13 residues. In germline, CDR1 is MNHEY, CDR2 SVGAGI. This chain's CDR3 is CASSYGGINEQYF. The CDR3 DNA is TGTGCCAGCAGTTACGGGGGTATCAACGAGCAGTACTTC.

The chain carries TRBV7-8 and TRBJ2-5; 14 bases line up with TRBD2. This CDR3 contains 16 residues. Losses at the gene ends were 5 bases for V and 4 bases for J; bases not matched to a gene: 6. CDR1 and CDR2 (germline): SGHVS, FQNEAQ. DNA of the CDR3: TGTGCCAGCAGCCTAGGGACTAGCGGGGGAGGAGAGACCCAGTACTTC. Protein product: CASSLGTSGGGETQYF.

This clonotype was recorded many times. The chain is built from TRBV29-1 and TRBJ2-1, with TRBD1 matching over 10 bases. Germline V gene data show CDR1 as SQVTM and CDR2 as ANQGSEA. The CDR3 contains 13 residues. The J segment lost 4 bases and the V segment lost 3 bases, leaving 0 bases of the junction unmatched. CDR3 sequence reads: CSVEGQGYNEQFF. The CDR3 bases are TGCAGCGTTGAGGGACAGGGGTACAATGAGCAGTTCTTC.

The V call is TRBV12-3 or TRBV12-4, the J call TRBJ1-2, with a weak D call TRBD1 (6 bases). The CDR3 length is 19 residues. Trimming pared 3 bases from V and 0 bases from J, leaving 23 bases between. The DNA of the CDR3 is TGTGCCAGCAGTTTCCGCCGTCCAGGGGTGGCCGTACCTAACTATGGCTACACCTTC. It translates to CASSFRRPGVAVPNYGYTF.

The chain joins TRBV3-1 to TRBJ2-1, with 7 bases aligning to TRBD2. With 1 base clipped from V and 7 bases from J, the junction kept 7 bases outside the gene matches. The CDR3 spans 15 residues. In germline, CDR1 is LGHDT, CDR2 YNNKEL (reference sequence). This chain's CDR3 is CASSQALADGNEQFF. The CDR3, as DNA: TGTGCCAGCAGCCAAGCCCTAGCGGACGGGAATGAGCAGTTCTTC.

The rearrangement uses TRBV6-1 and TRBJ2-5; 7 positions match TRBD1. This CDR3 is 16 amino acids long. Trimming cost V 4 bases and J 4 bases; bases outside gene matches: 12. CDR1 MNHNS and CDR2 SASEGT come from the germline V gene. This CDR3 is CASSGHRQGPRETQYF. The DNA for the CDR3 is TGTGCCAGCAGTGGGCACCGACAGGGTCCCCGAGAGACCCAGTACTTC.

This clonotype appeared many times. The V gene is TRBV20-1, the J gene TRBJ2-3; TRBD2 matches 9 bases. CDR1 and CDR2 (germline): DFQATT, SNEGSKA (reference sequence). The CDR3 length is 15 residues. The junction had 8 bases not matched to a gene; V was cut back by 5 bases and J by 2 bases. CDR3 nucleotide sequence: TGCAGTGCTTCAAAGACTAGCGGTAACACAGATACGCAGTATTTT. This gives the protein CSASKTSGNTDTQYF.

The V gene is TRBV28, the J gene TRBJ2-4, with D unclear. The J call is doubtful: the DNA matches TRBJ2-5 better. Per the germline V gene, CDR1 is MDHEN and CDR2 is SYDVKM. The CDR3 covers 11 residues. CDR3 in DNA: TGTGCCAGCAAAATTTCTGGGACCCAGTACTTC. This gives the protein CASKISGTQYF.

The chain has TRBV12-3 or TRBV12-4 and TRBJ2-6, with D unresolved. Between the trimmed V and J ends, which lost 6 bases and 0 bases, there was a span of 12 bases. The CDR3 contains 16 residues. CDR3 region: CASSSFFSSGANVLTF. The CDR3 region has the DNA TGTGCCAGCAGCAGTTTCTTCAGCTCTGGGGCCAACGTCCTGACTTTC.

The chain has TRBV5-8 and TRBJ2-1, with TRBD1 matching 10 bases. The germline V gene encodes CDR1 SGHTS and CDR2 YDEGEE. The CDR3 extends over 18 amino acids. The J segment lost 3 bases and the V segment lost 3 bases, leaving 12 bases of the junction unmatched. The CDR3 DNA is TGTGCCAGCAGCTGGTCTTACGTGACAGGGGGCAACTACAATGAGCAGTTCTTC. It translates to CASSWSYVTGGNYNEQFF.

The rearrangement links TRBV4-1 to TRBJ1-6; 7 bases fit TRBD1. Germline V gene sequence: CDR1 MGHRA, CDR2 YSYEKL. The CDR3 is made up of 15 amino acids. Losses at the gene ends were 0 bases for V and 10 bases for J; bases not matched to a gene: 6. CDR3 residues: CASSQDKGARSPLHF. The CDR3 bases are TGCGCCAGCAGCCAAGATAAGGGGGCGAGGTCACCCCTCCACTTT.

The V and J genes are TRBV27 and TRBJ2-7; D not resolved. This CDR3 spans 13 amino acids. Trimming shortened V by 4 bases and J by 4 bases, and 11 bases separated the two germline ends. Looked up from germline, CDR1 is MNHEY and CDR2 is SMNVEV (reference sequence). Here the CDR3 DNA reads TGTGCCAGCAGTTCGGGTCTGCATTACGAGCAGTACTTC. Translating it yields CASSSGLHYEQYF.

The J gene is TRBJ1-1, the V gene TRBV27, with D perhaps matching TRBD1 (5 bases). V lost 2 bases to trimming and J lost 3 bases, with 10 bases between them. Germline lookup yields CDR1 MNHEY and CDR2 SMNVEV (reference sequence). The CDR3 runs 14 residues. The CDR3 loop is CASSLGPGDTEAFF. Here the CDR3 DNA reads TGTGCCAGCAGTTTAGGCCCGGGGGACACTGAAGCTTTCTTT.

The V call is TRBV10-3, the J call TRBJ2-1; no firm D call. With 6 bases removed from V and 0 bases from J, the gap between germline ends came to 39 bases. This CDR3 has 24 amino acids. CDR1 is ENHRY, CDR2 SYGVKD, per germline. In nucleotides, the CDR3 is TGTGCCATCAGATCCACGAAGGCAGGCTCTAGTACTCCTGATCAAACCTACTCCTACAATGAGCAGTTCTTC. Encoded protein: CAIRSTKAGSSTPDQTYSYNEQFF.

This clonotype was picked up a small number of times. The chain combines TRBV9 with TRBJ2-5, with 7 bases lining up with TRBD2. Germline V gives CDR1 SGDLS, CDR2 YYNGEE. The CDR3 is made up of 15 amino acids. V dropped 6 bases and J dropped 5; count of bases not matched to a gene: 13. The CDR3 region is CASTPRRGAGETQYF. The CDR3 DNA reads TGTGCCAGCACCCCTCGGAGGGGAGCGGGGGAGACCCAGTACTTC.

Ten or more counts support this clonotype. The CDR3 bases are TGTGCCAGCAGCTCTGCGGGGGCCCCGTCCTACGAGCAGTACTTC. It codes for CASSSAGAPSYEQYF. This sequence joins TRBV7-8 and TRBJ2-7; weak D call: TRBD2 (7 bases). In germline, CDR1 is SGHVS, CDR2 FQNEAQ. V lost 4 bases, J lost 1 base, and 14 bases lay in between. The length of the CDR3 is 15 residues.

This clonotype has just a few counts. In DNA, the CDR3 is TGTGCCAGCTGGACCGGGACAGGGTACACAGATACGCAGTATTTT. Protein: CASWTGTGYTDTQYF. The chain combines TRBV27 with TRBJ2-3; 9 nucleotides agree with TRBD1. The V gene end was trimmed by 8 bases and the J gene end by 2 bases; junction bases not matched to a gene: 8. This CDR3 spans 15 amino acids. The germline V gene has CDR1 MNHEY and CDR2 SMNVEV (reference sequence).

There are many counts of this clonotype. This sequence joins TRBV10-3 and TRBJ2-7; unclear D gene. Germline V CDR1 and CDR2: ENHRY, SYGVKD. V was cut by 0 bases and J by 0 bases, with 12 bases left in between. The CDR3 runs 16 residues. CDR3 in DNA: TGTGCCATCAGTGAGTCTGGGGTTTGGGGCTCCTACGAGCAGTACTTC. It encodes CAISESGVWGSYEQYF.

This chain connects TRBV25-1 to TRBJ2-7; 9 positions match TRBD1. Germline loops: CDR1 MGHDK, CDR2 SYGVNS. The CDR3 has 14 amino acids. V lost 10 bases, J lost 3 bases, and 10 bases stayed unmatched. The DNA for the CDR3 is TGTGCCACCACCCCAAGGGGACAGGGCTACGAGCAGTACTTC. Its translation is CATTPRGQGYEQYF.

This clonotype was found a few times. The CDR3, as DNA: TGCAGTGCTCCAAATAGGTCGCCAGGAGGGACCGGGGAGCTGTTTTTT. It yields the protein CSAPNRSPGGTGELFF. The V gene is TRBV20-1, the J gene TRBJ2-2; perhaps TRBD2 as D (6 bases). CDR3 size: 16 residues. CDR1 and CDR2 from the germline V gene are DFQATT and SNEGSKA (reference sequence). V lost 5 bases and J 5 bases, leaving 21 bases between the germline ends.

There are a few counts of this clonotype. This chain links TRBV20-1 with TRBJ2-1, with D perhaps TRBD1 (6 bases). V lost 6 bases and J 3 bases, leaving 12 bases between the germline ends. The CDR3 extends over 13 amino acids. Per the germline V gene, CDR1 is DFQATT and CDR2 is SNEGSKA (reference sequence). CDR3 region: CSARTVSYNEQFF. The CDR3 bases are TGCAGTGCGCGGACAGTAAGCTACAATGAGCAGTTCTTC.

The CDR3 spells CASSADIYSNQPQHF. CDR3 in DNA: TGTGCCAGCAGTGCGGACATCTATAGCAATCAGCCCCAGCATTTT. The chain joins TRBV2 to TRBJ1-5, with a tentative D call TRBD1 (5 bases). V gave up 4 bases and J gave up 0 bases, with 10 bases separating them. This CDR3 is 15 amino acids long. Germline V gene sequence: CDR1 SNHLY, CDR2 FYNNEI.

This chain joins TRBV7-9 and TRBJ2-3; D not resolved. The CDR3 length is 11 residues. CDR1 SEHNR and CDR2 FQNEAQ come from the germline V gene (reference sequence). V was cut by 5 bases and J by 14 bases, with 14 bases left in between. DNA for the CDR3: TGTGCCAGCAGCCCCCGGATGGAGCGGTATTTT. This gives the protein CASSPRMERYF.

V is TRBV12-3 or TRBV12-4 and J is TRBJ1-1, with D maybe TRBD1 (5 bases). V lost 4 bases and J lost 3, with 9 bases in between. There are 13 residues in the CDR3. CDR3 amino acids: CASSWGPDTEAFF. For the CDR3, the DNA is TGTGCCAGCAGTTGGGGCCCTGACACTGAAGCTTTCTTT.